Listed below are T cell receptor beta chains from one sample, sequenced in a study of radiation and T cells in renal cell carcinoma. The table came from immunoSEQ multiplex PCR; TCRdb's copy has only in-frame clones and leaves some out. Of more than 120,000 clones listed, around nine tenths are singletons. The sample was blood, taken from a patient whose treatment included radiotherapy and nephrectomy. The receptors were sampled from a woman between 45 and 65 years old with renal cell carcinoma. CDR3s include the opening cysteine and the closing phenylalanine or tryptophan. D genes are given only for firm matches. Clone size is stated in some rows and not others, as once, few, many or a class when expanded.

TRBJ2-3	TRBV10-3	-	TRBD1	TGTGCCATCAGTGACTCAATTACACAGGGGGCAAATACGCAGTATTTT	CAISDSITQGANTQYF
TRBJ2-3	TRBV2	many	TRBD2	TGTGCCAGCAGCGCAGGACTAGCGGCAGATACGCAGTATTTT	CASSAGLAADTQYF
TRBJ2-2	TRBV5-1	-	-	TGCGCCAGCAGCTTGTTGCTGGGGGCGAACACCGGGGAGCTGTTTTTT	CASSLLLGANTGELFF
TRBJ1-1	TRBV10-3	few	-	TGTGCCATCAGGGAACTAGCTGAAGCTTTCTTT	CAIRELAEAFF
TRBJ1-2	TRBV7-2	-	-	TGTGCCAGCAGCTTCGGACAGAACTATGGCTACACCTTC	CASSFGQNYGYTF
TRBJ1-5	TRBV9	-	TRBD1	TGTGCCAGCAGCGCAGGACAGGGAAGGAACCAGCCCCAGCATTTT	CASSAGQGRNQPQHF
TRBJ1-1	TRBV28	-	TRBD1	TGTGCCAGCAGGTCAACAGGGGGCGTGGCTTTCTTT	CASRSTGGVAFF
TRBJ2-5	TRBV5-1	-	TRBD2	TGCGCCAGCAGCTTGGCCCCATCTAGCGGGGGCGATCAAGAGACCCAGTACTTC	CASSLAPSSGGDQETQYF
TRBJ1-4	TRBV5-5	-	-	TGTGCCAGCAGCCAAGGGGGTTATGAAAAACTGTTTTTT	CASSQGGYEKLFF
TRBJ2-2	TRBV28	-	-	TGTGCCAGCAGTTACGAAAACTACTACGGGGAGCTGTTTTTT	CASSYENYYGELFF
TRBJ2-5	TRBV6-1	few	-	TGTGCCAGCAGTGAGGGGTGGACCGGGGAGACCCAGTACTTC	CASSEGWTGETQYF
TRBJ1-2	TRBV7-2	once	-	TGTGCCAGCAGCTCATTCCCAGGGGTATCGGATGGCTACACCTTC	CASSSFPGVSDGYTF
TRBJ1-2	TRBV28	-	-	TGTGCCAGCAGTCCGAGACTCGGCATCTATGGCTACACCTTC	CASSPRLGIYGYTF
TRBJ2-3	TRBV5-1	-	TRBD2	TGCGCCAGCAGCGTCCTCCGGGAGGGGCCAGATACGCAGTATTTT	CASSVLREGPDTQYF
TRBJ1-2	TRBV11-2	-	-	TGTGCCAGCAGCTTAGGTCAGGTTAACTATGGCTACACCTTC	CASSLGQVNYGYTF
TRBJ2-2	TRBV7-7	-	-	TGTGCTAGCAGCTTTTGTAACACCGGGGAGCTGTTTTTT	CASSFCNTGELFF
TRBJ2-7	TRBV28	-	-	TGTGCCAGCAGTTTCAGCTCTCTGGGAACCCCCTACGAGCAGTACTTC	CASSFSSLGTPYEQYF
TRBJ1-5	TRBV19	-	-	TGTGCCAGTAGCTTATTGGGGGAACGCAATCAGCCCCAGCATTTT	CASSLLGERNQPQHF
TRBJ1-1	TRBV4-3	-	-	TGCGCCAGCAGCCAAGGCGAGGGATGGGGCACTGAAGCTTTCTTT	CASSQGEGWGTEAFF
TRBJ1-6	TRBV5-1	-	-	TGCGCCAGCAGCCCTGACGCAGGGGCGGGAGAATCACCCCTCCACTTT	CASSPDAGAGESPLHF
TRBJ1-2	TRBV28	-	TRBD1	TGTGCCAGCAGGTTCGAGACAGGGGGCTATGGCTACACCTTC	CASRFETGGYGYTF
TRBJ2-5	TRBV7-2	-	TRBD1	TGTGCCAGCAGCTCCCCCGGGACAGGGGTCCAAGAGACCCAGTACTTC	CASSSPGTGVQETQYF
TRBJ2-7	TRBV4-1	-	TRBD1	TGCGCCAGCAGCCGCTTCCAGGGGGCTAAGGAGTACTTC	CASSRFQGAKEYF